These T cell receptor beta chains were read from a single sample in a study of breast tumors, draining lymph nodes, adjacent tissues. TCRdb re-derived calls from the multiplex PCR reads in MiXCR, one entry per CDR3 protein. Here the sample spans some 130,000 distinct CDR3 sequences, 15% to 20% being singletons. The sequenced sample consisted of axillary lymph node tissue. The receptors here all came from a female donor with breast cancer. Some clones in this sample may be carry-over from other donors' samples. Each CDR3 is given with its conserved first and last residue. The D gene is left open where the match is weak. Expanded clones get a size class; other rows say once, few or many, or leave the size out.

D gene	J gene	clone size	V gene	CDR3 DNA	CDR3 protein
TRBD1	TRBJ1-5	many	TRBV20-1	TGCAGTGCTATAGGACAGGGGAATCAGCCCCAGCATTTT	CSAIGQGNQPQHF
NA	TRBJ1-2	many	TRBV3-1	TGTGCCAGCAGCCAAGTCGAGGGAAGGGGCTACACCTTC	CASSQVEGRGYTF
TRBD2	TRBJ2-1	many	TRBV2	TGTGCCAGCAGGGGCGGGAGTGCGGGTCGAAGGTTTGAGCAGTTCTTC	CASRGGSAGRRFEQFF
TRBD2	TRBJ2-1	many	TRBV7-9	TGTGCCAGCAGCTCAACTAGCGGTGGCTACAATGAGCAGTTCTTC	CASSSTSGGYNEQFF
NA	TRBJ1-4	NA	TRBV28	TGTGCCAGCAGCTTTCCGGGCACTGATGAAAAACTGTTCTTT	CASSFPGTDEKLFF
TRBD1	TRBJ1-4	many	TRBV7-8	TGTGCCAGCAGCTTAGGCTGGGACAGGGGAGCAACTAATGAAAAACTGTTTTTT	CASSLGWDRGATNEKLFF
NA	TRBJ1-2	many	TRBV7-6	TGTGCCAGCAGCTTACCCTCTCCTTACAGGGACGGCTACACCTTC	CASSLPSPYRDGYTF
TRBD1	TRBJ1-5	many	TRBV24-1	TGTGCCACCAGTGAAGGACAGGGGGATCGTAGTCAGCCCCAGCATTTT	CATSEGQGDRSQPQHF
NA	TRBJ2-7	many	TRBV20-1	TGCAGTGCTAGTTTGCAGGTCCACGAGCAGTACTTC	CSASLQVHEQYF
NA	TRBJ1-2	many	TRBV3-1	TGTGCCAGCAGCCAAGCAACTACCGGAATCCACTTC	CASSQATTGIHF